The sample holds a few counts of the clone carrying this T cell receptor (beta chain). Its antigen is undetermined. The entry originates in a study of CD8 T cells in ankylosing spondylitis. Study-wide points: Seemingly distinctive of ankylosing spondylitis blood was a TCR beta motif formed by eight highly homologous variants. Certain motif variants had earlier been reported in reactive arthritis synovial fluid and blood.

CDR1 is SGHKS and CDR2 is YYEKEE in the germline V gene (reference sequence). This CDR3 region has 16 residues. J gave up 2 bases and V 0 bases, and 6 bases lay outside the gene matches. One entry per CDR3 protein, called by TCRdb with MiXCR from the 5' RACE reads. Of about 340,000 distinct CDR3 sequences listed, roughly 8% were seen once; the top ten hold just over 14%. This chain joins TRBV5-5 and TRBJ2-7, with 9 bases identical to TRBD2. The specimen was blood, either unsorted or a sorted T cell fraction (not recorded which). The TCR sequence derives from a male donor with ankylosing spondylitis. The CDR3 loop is CASSLEAASGTYEQYF. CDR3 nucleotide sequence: TGTGCCAGCAGCTTGGAGGCGGCTAGCGGGACCTACGAGCAGTACTTC.